The 28 T cell receptor beta chains in this list originate from one sample, sequenced in a study of blood T cells in healthy people across ages. With a J-beta primer mix and a sample-barcoded 5' primer, a second PCR ran 7 to 11 cycles. One entry per CDR3 protein results from TCRdb running MiXCR on the 5' RACE reads. The data show around 1,500,000 distinct CDR3 sequences, approximately 38% seen once. Sequenced input: blood. All receptors come from a young woman in good health.

This chain uses TRBV10-2 with TRBJ2-2; D may match TRBD1 or TRBD2 (5 bases each). Germline CDR1 is WSHSY and CDR2 is SAAADI. The length of the CDR3 is 16 residues. The V and J ends lost 8 bases and 4 bases respectively, with 20 bases between them. The CDR3 nucleotides are TGCGCCAGCGCTAACCCGTCCGGGGCAGGCACCGGGGAGCTGTTTTTT. Translated, it gives CASANPSGAGTGELFF.

The rearrangement uses TRBV6-5 and TRBJ1-2; D is uncertain. The germline gives CDR1 MNHEY, CDR2 SVGAGI. V was cut by 8 bases and J by 3 bases, with 4 bases left in between. This CDR3 has 10 residues. Here the CDR3 reads CASWDYGYTF. The CDR3 DNA follows: TGTGCCAGCTGGGACTATGGCTACACCTTC.

CDR3 residues: CSARDSGGWGYTF. Written as DNA, the CDR3 is TGCAGTGCTAGAGATTCCGGGGGCTGGGGCTACACCTTC. The rearrangement joins TRBV20-1 to TRBJ1-2; tentative D call: TRBD1 (6 bases). This CDR3 has 13 amino acids. Germline CDR1 and CDR2: DFQATT and SNEGSKA (reference sequence). The germline V and J ends were trimmed by 0 bases and 8 bases, with 13 bases remaining between them.

The genes are TRBV6-6 and TRBJ2-3; 8 nucleotides agree with TRBD1. V lost 1 base to trimming and J lost 6 bases; unmatched junction nucleotides: 9. This CDR3 contains 16 residues. Germline loops: CDR1 MNHNY, CDR2 SVGAGI (reference sequence). Here the CDR3 reads CASSYFRDRWQDTQYF. CDR3 coding DNA: TGTGCCAGCAGTTACTTTCGGGACAGGTGGCAGGATACGCAGTATTTT.

V gene TRBV18 combines with J gene TRBJ2-7, with TRBD1 matching 8 bases. The J call may be wrong; the DNA end is better matched by TRBJ2-5. There are 15 residues in the CDR3. Germline loops: CDR1 KGHSH, CDR2 LQKENI. The DNA for the CDR3 is TGTGCCAGCTCACCAACGACAGGGGCGTTTGAGACCCAGTACTTC. Translating gives CASSPTTGAFETQYF.

This clonotype appeared a few times. CDR3 nucleotides: TGTGCCAGCAGCTCAGGACTAGCGGGAGACTCGTTAGGGGAGACCCAGTACTTC. Encoded protein: CASSSGLAGDSLGETQYF. The J gene is TRBJ2-7, the V gene TRBV7-8; 13 bases map to TRBD2. With the DNA end fitting TRBJ2-5 better, the J assignment may be wrong. This CDR3 contains 18 residues. Germline CDR1 is SGHVS and CDR2 is FQNEAQ.

Ten or more counts support this clonotype. The CDR3 DNA is TGTGCCTCCGCGGATCAATACGAGCAGTACTTC. It is translated as CASADQYEQYF. The genes are TRBV10-3 and TRBJ2-7, with D unclear. This CDR3 region has 11 residues. The germline gives CDR1 ENHRY, CDR2 SYGVKD. The V end lost 11 bases, the J end lost 4 bases, and 12 bases lay between the germline ends.

CDR3 bases: TGTGCCAGCAGCAAAGGGGGTATGATTAAGGGACTCGGTTACGAGCAGTACTTC. This sequence encodes CASSKGGMIKGLGYEQYF. The chain carries TRBV21-1 and TRBJ2-5; the D call in the table, TRBD2, was not verified against the DNA. The last part of the DNA fits TRBJ2-7 better; the J call may be wrong. TRBV21-1 is a recognized pseudogene. The CDR3 runs 18 residues.

The chain is built from TRBV12-3 or TRBV12-4 and TRBJ2-1; no clear D gene. The end of the DNA aligns better with TRBJ2-7, so the J call may be wrong. The CDR3 consists of 13 residues. The CDR3, as DNA: TGTGCCAGCAGTTTAGGGGCACTCAATGAGCAGTACTTC. Residues: CASSLGALNEQYF.

The V and J genes are TRBV25-1 and TRBJ1-2; no clear D. CDR1 MGHDK and CDR2 SYGVNS come from the germline V gene. The CDR3 is 13 residues long. Between the trimmed V and J ends, which lost 8 bases and 5 bases, there was a span of 15 bases. This CDR3 is CASRPGARYGYTF. The CDR3 DNA sequence: TGTGCCAGCCGCCCCGGCGCTAGGTATGGCTACACCTTC.

The gene calls are TRBV20-1 and TRBJ1-1, with a possible D match to TRBD1 (5 bases). The germline V and J ends were trimmed by 6 bases and 5 bases, with 16 bases remaining between them. The CDR3 is made up of 13 amino acids. Germline V gene sequence: CDR1 DFQATT, CDR2 SNEGSKA (reference sequence). The CDR3 DNA reads TGCAGTGCCCTAAGCGGGGCGGGGACTGAAGCTTTCTTT. Protein: CSALSGAGTEAFF.

This clonotype was counted a few times. The chain recombines TRBV10-2 with TRBJ2-7; D unclear. The V and J ends lost 5 bases and 5 bases respectively, with 13 bases between them. The CDR3 sequence is 13 residues long. The germline gives CDR1 WSHSY, CDR2 SAAADI. The DNA for the CDR3 is TGCGCCAGCAGTACCGCAGGCCCGAACGAGCAGTACTTC. Its protein product is CASSTAGPNEQYF.

This clonotype has just a few counts. CDR3 residues: CSVGQEIWSGELFF. The CDR3 DNA reads as TGCAGCGTTGGACAGGAAATTTGGTCCGGGGAGCTGTTTTTT. J is TRBJ2-2 and V is TRBV29-1, with TRBD1 as a possible D gene (6 bases). CDR1 and CDR2 (germline): SQVTM, ANQGSEA. The CDR3 has 14 residues. The V end was cut by 4 bases, the J end by 6 bases, with 15 bases between.

This clonotype has a count of ten or more. The genes are TRBV29-1 and TRBJ1-4, with 7 bases identical to TRBD1. Germline V gene sequence: CDR1 SQVTM, CDR2 ANQGSEA. The CDR3 has 15 amino acids. V gave up 5 bases and J gave up 6 bases; unmatched junction bases: 12. The CDR3 bases are TGCAGCGTTATGACTACCGGGACAGCCTATGAAAAACTGTTTTTT. Translating gives CSVMTTGTAYEKLFF.

This clonotype has a handful of counts. V gene TRBV12-3 or TRBV12-4 combines with J gene TRBJ1-5, with D possibly TRBD1 on 5 matching bases. The CDR3 consists of 15 residues. V was cut by 6 bases and J by 2 bases, with 14 bases left in between. CDR3 bases: TGTGCCAGCAGCCCACCGGGACGGGGCAATCAGCCCCAGCATTTT. The encoded protein is CASSPPGRGNQPQHF.

The CDR3 reads CASSRPRTSGFTDTQYF. The CDR3, as DNA: TGTGCCAGCAGCCGCCCGAGGACTAGCGGGTTCACAGATACGCAGTATTTT. This chain links TRBV11-2 with TRBJ2-3, with 11 bases identical to TRBD2. Trimming removed 5 bases from V and 2 bases from J; junction bases left unmatched: 9. Germline loops: CDR1 SGHAT, CDR2 FQNNGV. The CDR3 is 17 residues long.

Only a few counts were recorded for this clonotype. J is TRBJ2-6 and V is TRBV11-2; D remains unclear. Trimming removed 5 bases from V and 4 bases from J, with 9 bases in between. CDR1 and CDR2 (germline): SGHAT, FQNNGV. The CDR3 consists of 14 residues. CDR3 region: CASSPDGGANVLTF. The CDR3 DNA reads TGTGCCAGCAGCCCCGACGGAGGGGCCAACGTCCTGACTTTC.

The CDR3 region is CASSKEEEGCTDTQYF. CDR3 nucleotide sequence: TGTGCCAGCAGCAAAGAGGAAGAGGGATGCACAGATACGCAGTATTTT. The chain carries TRBV21-1 and TRBJ2-3; the D call in the table, TRBD2, was not verified against the DNA. TRBV21-1 is classified as a pseudogene. CDR3 length equals 16 residues.

The chain carries TRBV3-1 and TRBJ1-4, with 9 bases identical to TRBD1. The trim removed 0 bases at V and 5 bases at J, leaving 4 bases unmatched. The CDR3 is made up of 16 amino acids. Per germline, CDR1 LGHDT and CDR2 YNNKEL (reference sequence). The CDR3 reads CASSQEQTGGNEKLFF. The CDR3 nucleotides are TGTGCCAGCAGCCAAGAACAGACAGGGGGGAATGAAAAACTGTTTTTT.

The rearrangement joins TRBV27 to TRBJ1-2; D remains unclear. This CDR3 is built from 13 residues. Per germline, CDR1 MNHEY and CDR2 SMNVEV (reference sequence). V lost 4 bases and J lost 7, with 13 bases in between. The CDR3 loop is CASSSTPRGGYTF. In DNA form, the CDR3 reads TGTGCCAGCAGTTCCACCCCGAGAGGTGGCTACACCTTC.

The sample holds a few counts of this clonotype. For the CDR3, the DNA is TGTGCCAGCAGCCCAATCGGGGGCGGCGAGCAGTACTTC. As protein: CASSPIGGGEQYF. The chain recombines TRBV3-1 with TRBJ2-7, with D perhaps given as TRBD1 or TRBD2 (6 bases each). V was pared by 4 bases and J by 6 bases, with 13 bases between. In germline, CDR1 is LGHDT, CDR2 YNNKEL (reference sequence). This CDR3 comprises 13 residues.

The genes are TRBV20-1 and TRBJ1-1; D not resolved. Germline V lookup: CDR1 DFQATT, CDR2 SNEGSKA (reference sequence). The CDR3 totals 13 residues. Trimming cost V 2 bases and J 1 base, with 8 bases left between them. CDR3 sequence (DNA): TGCAGTGCTAGATCTCAGGAGAACACTGAAGCTTTCTTT. It yields the protein CSARSQENTEAFF.

The chain links TRBV2 to TRBJ1-1, with D possibly TRBD1 on 5 matching bases. The CDR3 sequence is 14 residues long. V gave up 7 bases and J gave up 4 bases, with 16 bases separating them. CDR1 is SNHLY and CDR2 is FYNNEI in the germline V gene. CDR3 nucleotides: TGTGCCAGCACTGAGGGGCTGGTGGGCACTGAAGCTTTCTTT. This encodes CASTEGLVGTEAFF.

This clonotype was detected ten times or more. This chain uses TRBV28 with TRBJ2-5; 9 bases are a match to TRBD1. The CDR3 extends over 12 amino acids. J was trimmed by 4 bases and V by 6 bases; bases with no gene match: 0. Germline V gene data show CDR1 as MDHEN and CDR2 as SYDVKM. The chain's CDR3 is CASRTGGETQYF. CDR3 DNA: TGTGCCAGCAGGACAGGGGGAGAGACCCAGTACTTC.

As to this clonotype: Relative to the germline gene, one junction end is altered; a read error may explain this. The chain carries TRBV24-1 and TRBJ2-1, with unresolved D. The CDR3 has 14 residues. Germline CDR1 and CDR2: KGHDR and SFDVKD. CDR3 bases: TGTGCCGCCAGTGACAAGGGCTCCTACAATGAGCAGTTCTTC. Translation: CAASDKGSYNEQFF.

This chain links TRBV29-1 with TRBJ2-7; 11 nucleotides line up with TRBD1. The CDR3 is 14 amino acids. Germline values: CDR1 SQVTM, CDR2 ANQGSEA. The trim removed 8 bases at V and 7 bases at J, leaving 13 bases unmatched. CDR3 sequence (DNA): TGCAGCACCTGGACCGGGACAGGGGGTAGTGAGCAGTACTTC. Its protein product is CSTWTGTGGSEQYF.

The V gene is TRBV12-3 or TRBV12-4, the J gene TRBJ2-2; D is unresolved. The CDR3 consists of 13 residues. V gave up 3 bases and J gave up 3 bases, with 5 bases separating them. CDR3 protein: CASSFQDTGELFF. The CDR3 region has the DNA TGTGCCAGCAGTTTCCAGGACACCGGGGAGCTGTTTTTT.

This rearrangement joins TRBV30 to TRBJ2-1; the match to TRBD2 covers 12 bases. Germline V gives CDR1 GTSNPN, CDR2 SVGIG (reference sequence). The CDR3 totals 18 residues. Trimming at V came to 0 bases and at J to 10 bases, leaving 16 bases not matched to a gene. The CDR3: CAWSVGSRSSGRADEQFF. For the CDR3, the DNA is TGTGCCTGGAGTGTGGGTAGTAGGTCTAGCGGGAGGGCCGACGAGCAGTTCTTC. Full variable domain (missing parts from reference TRBV30 and TRBJ2-1): SQTIHQWPATLVQPVGSPLSLECTVEGTSNPNLYWYRQAAGRGLQLLFYSVGIGQISSEVPQNLSASRPQDRQFILSSKKLLLSDSGFYLCAWSVGSRSSGRADEQFFGPGTRLTVL.